The rows below give T cell receptor beta chains drawn from one sample of a study of blood T cell repertoires in COVID-19. TCRdb's copy holds only in-frame clones and misses some; the assay was immunoSEQ multiplex PCR. The sample holds 300,000 to 350,000 clones; approximately 90% are singletons and the top ten take about 2.3%. Sequenced: peripheral blood. These receptors were collected from a man between 18 and 35 years old with active or convalescent COVID-19. Both conserved end residues are part of each CDR3. A D gene is named only where the DNA matches it firmly. The size of a clone is reported for some rows only, either as once, few or many, or as a class for expanded clones.

j_call,v_call,clone_size,cdr3_length,d_call,cdr3_aa,cdr3_nt
TRBJ2-3,TRBV6-2/TRBV6-3,.,15,.,CASTPVTRGTDTQYF,TGTGCCAGCACCCCAGTTACGCGGGGCACAGATACGCAGTATTTT
TRBJ1-2,TRBV15,.,16,.,CATSRDPRGLDYGYTF,TGTGCCACCAGCAGAGATCCCAGGGGCTTGGACTATGGCTACACCTTC
TRBJ2-7,TRBV18,.,15,.,CASSPGLGTSYEQYF,TGTGCCAGCTCACCAGGGTTGGGGACAAGTTACGAGCAGTACTTC
TRBJ1-1,TRBV18,.,14,.,CASSPPAGGTEAFF,TGTGCCAGCTCACCACCGGCAGGAGGGACTGAAGCTTTCTTT
TRBJ2-1,TRBV3-1/TRBV3-2,.,16,.,CASSQGPGQSYNEQFF,TGTGCCAGCAGCCAAGGCCCTGGACAGAGCTACAATGAGCAGTTCTTC
TRBJ1-5,TRBV7-8,.,14,.,CASSLVTGLQPQHF,TGTGCCAGCAGCTTAGTTACAGGGTTGCAGCCCCAGCATTTT
TRBJ1-2,TRBV18,.,12,.,CASSLDSYGYTF,TGTGCCAGCTCACTGGACAGCTATGGCTACACCTTC
TRBJ1-1,TRBV11-2,.,12,.,CASSLGLGGAFF,TGTGCCAGCAGCTTAGGTTTAGGAGGAGCTTTCTTT
TRBJ2-3,TRBV27,.,13,TRBD2,CASRWTSGDTQYF,TGTGCCAGCAGGTGGACTAGCGGAGATACGCAGTATTTT
TRBJ2-3,TRBV9,.,16,TRBD2,CASSVGTSGRTDTQYF,TGTGCCAGCAGCGTCGGGACTAGCGGGAGGACAGATACGCAGTATTTT
TRBJ1-1,TRBV12-5,.,14,.,CASGLGSLNTEAFF,TGTGCTAGTGGTTTGGGTAGTCTCAACACTGAAGCTTTCTTT
TRBJ1-1,TRBV15,.,16,.,CATRVGPLPMNTEAFF,TGTGCCACCAGGGTGGGGCCTCTCCCCATGAACACTGAAGCTTTCTTT
TRBJ1-1,TRBV5-6,.,13,.,CASSLDTNTEAFF,TGTGCCAGCAGTCTGGACACGAACACTGAAGCTTTCTTT
TRBJ2-3,TRBV7-6,.,16,TRBD1,CASSSRQGGSTDTQYF,TGTGCCAGCAGCTCAAGACAGGGGGGAAGCACAGATACGCAGTATTTT
TRBJ2-1,TRBV14,.,15,.,CASSQALAPYNEQFF,TGTGCCAGCAGCCAAGCCCTAGCGCCTTACAATGAGCAGTTCTTC
TRBJ2-1,TRBV6-5,.,12,.,CASSFTGYEQFF,TGTGCCAGCAGCTTCACAGGGTATGAGCAGTTCTTC
TRBJ2-7,TRBV11-2,.,14,TRBD1,CASSPRDRAPEQYF,TGTGCCAGCAGCCCCCGGGACAGGGCTCCCGAGCAGTACTTC
TRBJ2-3,TRBV11-3,once,15,TRBD2,CASSSRVAGADTQYF,TGTGCCAGCAGCTCCCGGGTAGCGGGAGCCGATACGCAGTATTTT
TRBJ1-1,TRBV6-6,.,13,.,CASSSQKNTEAFF,TGTGCCAGCAGTTCTCAGAAGAACACTGAAGCTTTCTTT
TRBJ2-2,TRBV28,.,19,TRBD1,CASRPRTGGTFRNTGELFF,TGTGCCAGCAGACCCAGGACAGGGGGGACCTTTCGGAACACCGGGGAGCTGTTTTTT
TRBJ1-1,TRBV25-1,.,12,TRBD1,CASSGFSGGAFF,TGTGCCAGCAGTGGCTTTTCAGGGGGAGCTTTCTTT
TRBJ1-2,TRBV2,.,16,TRBD1,CASSDPGQGGSDGYTF,TGTGCCAGCAGTGATCCGGGACAGGGTGGCTCCGACGGCTACACCTTC
TRBJ2-2,TRBV24-1,once,13,.,CATSGQGNGELFF,TGTGCCACCAGTGGGCAGGGTAACGGGGAGCTGTTTTTT
TRBJ1-1,TRBV10-1,once,14,.,CASSATLGLAEAFF,TGCGCCAGCAGTGCTACCCTCGGTCTCGCTGAAGCTTTCTTT
TRBJ1-1,TRBV3-1/TRBV3-2,.,14,TRBD1,CASSIQGVVTEAFF,TGTGCCAGCAGTATACAGGGGGTGGTTACTGAAGCTTTCTTT
TRBJ2-4,TRBV15,.,16,.,CATSRDVSLTGNIQYF,TGTGCCACCAGCAGAGATGTCAGCCTAACGGGGAACATTCAGTACTTC
TRBJ1-2,TRBV28,.,13,.,CASTQGRGRGYTF,TGTGCCAGCACCCAGGGCAGGGGTCGTGGCTACACCTTC
TRBJ2-3,TRBV20-1,.,15,.,CSASRAGPAIDTQYF,TGCAGTGCTAGTCGGGCGGGGCCTGCCATAGATACGCAGTATTTT
TRBJ1-2,TRBV4-3,.,16,.,CASRNSDRPANYGYTF,TGCGCCAGCCGTAACTCAGACAGGCCAGCTAACTATGGCTACACCTTC
TRBJ2-2,TRBV7-9,.,15,TRBD1,CASSIPGQGVGELFF,TGTGCCAGCAGTATTCCGGGACAGGGGGTCGGGGAGCTGTTTTTT
TRBJ2-2,TRBV3-1/TRBV3-2,.,17,TRBD1,CASSQEVGQGVSGELFF,TGTGCCAGCAGCCAAGAGGTGGGACAGGGGGTTAGCGGGGAGCTGTTTTTT
TRBJ2-7,TRBV9,.,13,TRBD1,CASSDRGLGEQYF,TGTGCCAGCAGCGACAGGGGGCTCGGCGAGCAGTACTTC
TRBJ2-7,TRBV9,.,14,TRBD1,CASSARDRSYEQYF,TGTGCCAGCAGCGCCCGGGACAGGTCCTACGAGCAGTACTTC
TRBJ1-1,TRBV2,.,12,TRBD1,CASRTGGTEAFF,TGTGCCAGCAGAACAGGGGGCACTGAAGCTTTCTTT
TRBJ2-1,TRBV2,few,14,.,CASSGESSYNEQFF,TGTGCCAGCAGTGGAGAGAGCTCCTACAATGAGCAGTTCTTC
TRBJ2-1,TRBV19,.,16,TRBD1,CASSADDRGFFNEQFF,TGTGCCAGTAGTGCCGACGACAGGGGGTTCTTCAATGAGCAGTTCTTC
TRBJ1-5,TRBV5-1,.,15,TRBD1,CASSQSGTGDQPQHF,TGCGCCAGCAGCCAGAGTGGGACAGGGGATCAGCCCCAGCATTTT
TRBJ1-5,TRBV20-1,.,11,.,CSAITRSRQHF,TGCAGTGCTATTACACGCTCTAGGCAGCATTTT
TRBJ1-4,TRBV27,.,14,TRBD1,CASRKQGAREKLFF,TGTGCCAGCAGAAAACAGGGGGCAAGGGAAAAACTGTTTTTT
TRBJ1-3,TRBV25-1,.,14,.,CASADSSSGNTIYF,TGTGCCAGCGCCGACAGTAGCTCTGGAAACACCATATATTTT
TRBJ2-6,TRBV10-3,.,17,.,CAISESRELAGANVLTF,TGTGCCATCAGTGAGTCTAGGGAGTTGGCTGGGGCCAACGTCCTGACTTTC
TRBJ2-7,TRBV19,.,15,.,CASSVRGRPSYEQYF,TGTGCCAGTAGTGTTAGGGGCCGGCCCTCCTACGAGCAGTACTTC
TRBJ2-7,TRBV7-9,.,13,.,CASSLVQTYEQYF,TGTGCCAGCAGCTTAGTACAGACCTACGAGCAGTACTTC
TRBJ1-2,TRBV5-4,.,13,.,CASSWAGWDGYTF,TGTGCCAGCAGCTGGGCGGGGTGGGATGGCTACACCTTC
TRBJ1-5,TRBV6-2/TRBV6-3,.,14,.,CASSYFPGDQPQHF,TGTGCCAGCAGTTACTTCCCGGGGGATCAGCCCCAGCATTTT
TRBJ2-3,TRBV14,once,13,TRBD2,CASSPTGLAGEYF,TGTGCCAGCAGCCCCACGGGACTAGCGGGAGAGTATTTT
TRBJ1-1,TRBV18,.,14,.,CASSRDRWNTEAFF,TGTGCCAGCTCGCGGGACCGATGGAACACTGAAGCTTTCTTT
TRBJ2-1,TRBV4-3,once,13,.,CASSQELRYEQFF,TGCGCCAGCAGCCAAGAACTCCGGTATGAGCAGTTCTTC
TRBJ2-7,TRBV5-1,.,15,.,CASSKTGIRTYEQYF,TGCGCCAGCAGCAAAACAGGGATAAGAACCTACGAGCAGTACTTC
TRBJ2-1,TRBV11-3,.,14,.,CASSLTTSSPEQFF,TGTGCCAGCAGCTTGACTACTTCATCACCAGAGCAGTTCTTC